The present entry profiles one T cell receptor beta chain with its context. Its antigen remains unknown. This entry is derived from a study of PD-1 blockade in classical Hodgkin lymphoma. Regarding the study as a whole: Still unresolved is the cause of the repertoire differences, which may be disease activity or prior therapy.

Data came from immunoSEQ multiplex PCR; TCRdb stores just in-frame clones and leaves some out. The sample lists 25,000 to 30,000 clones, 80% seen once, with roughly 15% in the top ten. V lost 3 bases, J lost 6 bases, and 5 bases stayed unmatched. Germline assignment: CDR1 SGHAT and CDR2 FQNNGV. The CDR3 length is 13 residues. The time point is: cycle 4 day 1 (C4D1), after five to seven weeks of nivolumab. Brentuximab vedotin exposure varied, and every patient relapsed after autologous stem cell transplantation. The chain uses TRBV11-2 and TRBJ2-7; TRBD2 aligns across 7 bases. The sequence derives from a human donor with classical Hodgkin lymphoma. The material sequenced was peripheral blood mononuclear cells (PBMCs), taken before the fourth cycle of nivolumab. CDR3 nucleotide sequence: TGTGCCAGCAGCTTCAGCGGGGTCCCCGAGCAGTACTTC. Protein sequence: CASSFSGVPEQYF.